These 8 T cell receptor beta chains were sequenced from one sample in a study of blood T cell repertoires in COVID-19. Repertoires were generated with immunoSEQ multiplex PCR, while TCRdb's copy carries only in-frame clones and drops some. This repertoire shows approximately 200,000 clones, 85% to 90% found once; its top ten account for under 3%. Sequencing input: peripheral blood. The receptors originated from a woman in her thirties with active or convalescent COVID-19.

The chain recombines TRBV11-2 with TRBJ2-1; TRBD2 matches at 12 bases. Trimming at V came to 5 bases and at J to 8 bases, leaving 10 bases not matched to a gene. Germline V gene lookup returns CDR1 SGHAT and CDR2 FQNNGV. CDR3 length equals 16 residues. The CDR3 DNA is TGTGCCAGCAGCCCCGGGGACCTAGCGGGAGGGCATGAGCAGTTCTTC. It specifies CASSPGDLAGGHEQFF.

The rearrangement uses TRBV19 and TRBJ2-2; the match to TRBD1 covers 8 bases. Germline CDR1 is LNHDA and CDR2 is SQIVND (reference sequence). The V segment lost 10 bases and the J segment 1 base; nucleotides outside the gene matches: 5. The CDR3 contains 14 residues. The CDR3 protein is CATAGQGNTGELFF. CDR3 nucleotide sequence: TGTGCCACTGCCGGACAGGGGAACACCGGGGAGCTGTTTTTT.

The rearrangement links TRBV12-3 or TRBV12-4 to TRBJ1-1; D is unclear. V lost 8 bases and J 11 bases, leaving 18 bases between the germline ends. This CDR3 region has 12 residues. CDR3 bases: TGTGCCAGCTCTTCCCGAGAGGGAAAGGCTTTCTTT. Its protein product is CASSSREGKAFF.

CDR3 sequence reads: CASSLAAQELKEAFF. The CDR3 DNA reads as TGTGCCAGCAGCTTAGCTGCACAGGAGTTAAAGGAAGCTTTCTTT. The chain has TRBV7-9 and TRBJ1-1; TRBD1 is a possible D gene (5 bases). Trimming took off 0 bases at V and 8 bases at J, with 16 bases between the two ends. The CDR3 totals 15 residues. Germline CDR1 SEHNR, CDR2 FQNEAQ (reference sequence).

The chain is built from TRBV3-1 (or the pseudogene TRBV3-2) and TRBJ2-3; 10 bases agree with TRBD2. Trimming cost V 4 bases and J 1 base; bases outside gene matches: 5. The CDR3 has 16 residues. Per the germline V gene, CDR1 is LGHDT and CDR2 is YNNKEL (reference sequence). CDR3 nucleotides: TGTGCCAGCAGCCGGAACCTAGCGGGGGGCACAGATACGCAGTATTTT. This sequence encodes CASSRNLAGGTDTQYF.

The chain's CDR3 is CASSLSAGELFF. Written as DNA, the CDR3 is TGTGCCAGCAGTTTATCCGCCGGGGAGCTGTTTTTT. The chain recombines TRBV27 with TRBJ2-2; D ambiguous. The CDR3 spans 12 residues. With 0 bases removed from V and 6 bases from J, the gap between germline ends came to 2 bases. Looked up from germline, CDR1 is MNHEY and CDR2 is SMNVEV (reference sequence).

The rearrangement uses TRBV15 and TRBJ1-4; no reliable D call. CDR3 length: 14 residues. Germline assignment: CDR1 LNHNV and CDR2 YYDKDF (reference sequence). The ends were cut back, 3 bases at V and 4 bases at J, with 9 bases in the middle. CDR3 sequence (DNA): TGTGCCACCAGCAGCCGACACGGTAATGAAAAACTGTTTTTT. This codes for CATSSRHGNEKLFF. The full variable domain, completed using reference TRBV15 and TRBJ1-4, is DAMVIQNPRYQVTQFGKPVTLSCSQTLNHNVMYWYQQKSSQAPKLLFHYYDKDFNNEADTPDNFQSRRPNTSFCFLDIRSPGLGDTAMYLCATSSRHGNEKLFFGSGTQLSVL.

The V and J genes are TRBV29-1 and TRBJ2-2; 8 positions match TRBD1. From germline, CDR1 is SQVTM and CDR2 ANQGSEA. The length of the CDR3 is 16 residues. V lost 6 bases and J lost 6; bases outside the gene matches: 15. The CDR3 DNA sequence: TGCAGCGTCCCGGTGGGAGACAGGGGAGGAGCCGGGGAGCTGTTTTTT. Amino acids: CSVPVGDRGGAGELFF.